The 16 T cell receptor beta chains below come from one sample, sequenced in a study of blood T cell repertoires in COVID-19. TCRdb's copy holds only in-frame clones and misses some; the assay was immunoSEQ multiplex PCR. The sample carries roughly 120,000 clones, 80% recorded once. The sequenced material came from peripheral blood. The receptor source for this set is a human donor in a cohort sampled during active or convalescent COVID-19.

The chain couples TRBV5-8 to TRBJ2-5; 7 bases align to TRBD1. Trimming removed 7 bases from V and 5 bases from J; junction bases left unmatched: 5. CDR1 is SGHTS, CDR2 YDEGEE, per germline. The CDR3 loop spans 12 amino acids. This CDR3 is CASGQEAETQYF. DNA for the CDR3: TGTGCCAGCGGACAGGAGGCTGAGACCCAGTACTTC.

The chain carries TRBV5-5 and TRBJ1-4; D is undetermined. The CDR3 runs to 14 residues. Germline V gives CDR1 SGHKS, CDR2 YYEKEE (reference sequence). The germline V and J ends were trimmed by 6 bases and 4 bases, with 13 bases remaining between them. The CDR3 DNA is TGTGCCAGCACCGCCGCAGGAGGTAATGAAAAACTGTTTTTT. It yields the protein CASTAAGGNEKLFF.

In DNA, the CDR3 is TGTGCCAGCAGCTTAATGGTGGCTGGTGGCACTGAAGCTTTCTTT. Residues: CASSLMVAGGTEAFF. V usage is TRBV7-8 and J usage is TRBJ1-1; no firm D call. Trimming removed 2 bases from V and 4 bases from J, with 14 bases in between. Germline values: CDR1 SGHVS, CDR2 FQNEAQ. CDR3 length: 15 residues.

The chain is built from TRBV28 and TRBJ1-4, with D unclear. The CDR3 is 15 residues long. CDR1 and CDR2 from the germline V gene are MDHEN and SYDVKM. Trimming took 6 bases from V and 8 from J, leaving 19 bases between them. The CDR3, as DNA: TGTGCCAGCAGGGTACGGGGTTTGGGTCAAGAAAAACTGTTTTTT. Translating gives CASRVRGLGQEKLFF.

The CDR3 sequence is CASSPQGASGYTGELFF. DNA of the CDR3: TGTGCCAGCTCACCACAGGGGGCGTCGGGATACACCGGGGAGCTGTTTTTT. This chain links TRBV18 with TRBJ2-2, with TRBD1 matching 7 bases. Unmatched junction bases numbered 8, after V lost 1 base and J lost 3 bases. The CDR3 has 17 residues. Germline V gene lookup returns CDR1 KGHSH and CDR2 LQKENI.

The gene calls are TRBV7-2 and TRBJ2-3; no reliable D call. Trimming removed 5 bases from V and 2 bases from J, with 5 bases in between. Germline assignment: CDR1 SGHTA and CDR2 FQGNSA. This CDR3 region has 12 residues. Written as DNA, the CDR3 is TGTGCCAGCAGCCTTTACACAGATACGCAGTATTTT. Translated: CASSLYTDTQYF. Using reference TRBV7-2 and TRBJ2-3 for the parts outside the CDR3, the full variable domain is GAGVSQSPSNKVTEKGKDVELRCDPISGHTALYWYRQSLGQGLEFLIYFQGNSAPDKSGLPSDRFSAERTGGSVSTLTIQRTQQEDSAVYLCASSLYTDTQYFGPGTRLTVL.

This rearrangement joins TRBV24-1 to TRBJ2-1; TRBD1 matches 11 bases. J gave up 6 bases and V 4 bases, and 10 bases lay outside the gene matches. This CDR3 has 17 amino acids. Germline lookup yields CDR1 KGHDR and CDR2 SFDVKD. CDR3 DNA sequence: TGTGCCACCAGTGACACTCCGGGACAGGGGGGTTTCAATGAGCAGTTCTTC. Its translation: CATSDTPGQGGFNEQFF.

The chain recombines TRBV5-6 with TRBJ2-2, with 8 bases fitting TRBD2. With V trimmed by 4 bases and J by 7 bases, 6 bases remained unmatched. CDR3 length: 14 residues. The germline V gene encodes CDR1 SGHDT and CDR2 YYEEEE. The CDR3 DNA is TGTGCCAGCAGCGGGGGACTAGGAAGCGGGGAGCTGTTTTTT. This codes for CASSGGLGSGELFF.

In this sample, this clone turned up a few times. The rearrangement uses TRBV28 and TRBJ1-5; TRBD1 matches 7 bases. Germline values: CDR1 MDHEN, CDR2 SYDVKM. The J segment lost 0 bases and the V segment lost 4 bases, leaving 9 bases of the junction unmatched. This CDR3 region has 17 residues. CDR3 residues: CASSSRGQTYSNQPQHF. In DNA, the CDR3 is TGTGCCAGCAGTTCTAGGGGACAGACGTATAGCAATCAGCCCCAGCATTTT.

V and J are TRBV10-3 and TRBJ2-1; 12 positions agree with TRBD2. V dropped 0 bases and J dropped 5; count of bases not matched to a gene: 8. In germline, CDR1 is ENHRY, CDR2 SYGVKD. The CDR3 runs to 18 residues. The CDR3 nucleotides are TGTGCCATCAGTGAGTCCCTTCGGCTAGCGGGGGGGGACAATGAGCAGTTCTTC. Protein product: CAISESLRLAGGDNEQFF.

This chain joins TRBV5-1 and TRBJ1-4; D gene unclear. From germline, CDR1 is SGHRS and CDR2 YFSETQ. CDR3 length equals 15 residues. Trimming stripped 4 bases from V and 8 bases from J, with 18 bases between. CDR3 sequence reads: CASSEDPNPGEKLFF. The CDR3 DNA follows: TGCGCCAGCAGCGAGGACCCTAACCCGGGGGAAAAACTGTTTTTT.

The genes are TRBV10-2 and TRBJ2-5; 8 bases agree with TRBD2. V gave up 6 bases and J gave up 5 bases; unmatched junction bases: 8. The CDR3 is 14 residues long. CDR1 and CDR2 from the germline V gene are WSHSY and SAAADI. DNA for the CDR3: TGCGCCAGCAGGGGACTAGGAGATTATGAGACCCAGTACTTC. Translated, it gives CASRGLGDYETQYF.

This clone has only a few counts. The rearrangement joins TRBV6-2 or TRBV6-3 to TRBJ1-5; no clear D. The V gene lost 5 bases and the J gene lost 6 bases, with 14 bases spanning the gap. The V gene's germline CDR1 is MNHEY and CDR2 SVGEGT. The CDR3 runs 14 residues. The CDR3 protein is CASSPPRGFQPQHF. DNA of the CDR3: TGTGCCAGCAGTCCCCCACGGGGTTTTCAGCCCCAGCATTTT.

The chain combines TRBV19 with TRBJ2-7; 9 bases align to TRBD2. This CDR3 is built from 15 residues. J lost 0 bases, V lost 6 bases, and 6 bases had no gene match. CDR1 LNHDA and CDR2 SQIVND come from the germline V gene (reference sequence). CDR3 DNA sequence: TGTGCCAGTAGGGAAAGGACTAGCGCCTCCTACGAGCAGTACTTC. Translating gives CASRERTSASYEQYF.

The chain combines TRBV5-1 with TRBJ2-1, with TRBD1 matching 7 bases. Per the germline V gene, CDR1 is SGHRS and CDR2 is YFSETQ. There are 13 residues in the CDR3. V gave up 4 bases and J gave up 5 bases; unmatched junction bases: 3. The CDR3 loop is CASSIDRDNEQFF. The CDR3 coding sequence is TGCGCCAGCAGCATAGACAGGGACAATGAGCAGTTCTTC.

J is TRBJ2-2 and V is TRBV5-1; D not certain. The V and J ends lost 1 base and 7 bases respectively, with 8 bases between them. The CDR3 is 13 residues long. Germline-derived CDR1 and CDR2 are SGHRS and YFSETQ. The DNA of the CDR3 is TGCGCCAGCAGCTTGTCGGCGGTCGGGGAGCTGTTTTTT. Amino acids: CASSLSAVGELFF.